This is a list of T cell receptor beta chains from one sample in a study of cytomegalovirus exposure and HLA in healthy donors. Sequencing used immunoSEQ multiplex PCR; TCRdb keeps in-frame clones, though not all of them. The table includes under 200,000 clones, around 80% detected once. Sequenced: PBMCs. The origin of the receptors is a woman aged 18-30 years in good health and CMV-seropositive. Each CDR3 is given with its conserved first and last residue. Fields, in order: D gene, clone size, V gene, J gene, CDR3 protein, CDR3 DNA. D genes are given only for firm matches. The size of a clone is reported for some rows only, either as once, few or many, or as a class for expanded clones.

TRBD1	NA	TRBV2	TRBJ2-7	CASSPDQTGSEQYF	TGTGCCAGCAGTCCAGATCAGACAGGGAGCGAGCAGTACTTC
NA	once	TRBV12-2	TRBJ2-3	CASRLAEVRRDTDTQYF	TGTGCAAGTCGCTTAGCGGAGGTGCGGAGAGACACAGATACGCAGTATTTT
TRBD1	NA	TRBV7-2	TRBJ1-2	CASSLGTGNTYTF	TGTGCCAGCAGCTTGGGGACAGGGAATACCTACACCTTC
NA	NA	TRBV10-3	TRBJ1-1	CAISEIRENRAYEAFF	TGTGCCATCAGTGAGATAAGAGAAAACAGGGCTTATGAAGCTTTCTTT
NA	NA	TRBV7-6	TRBJ2-5	CASSFGGQGRETQYF	TGTGCCAGCAGCTTTGGGGGCCAGGGTCGAGAGACCCAGTACTTC
TRBD1	once	TRBV18	TRBJ1-1	CASSPPNRGENTEAFF	TGTGCCAGCTCACCCCCCAACAGGGGCGAGAACACTGAAGCTTTCTTT
TRBD1	NA	TRBV27	TRBJ1-2	CASSSTGKVYGYTF	TGTGCCAGCAGCTCGACAGGGAAAGTCTATGGCTACACCTTC
TRBD1	NA	TRBV4-2	TRBJ1-5	CASSQVLGTGVGNQPQHF	TGTGCCAGCAGCCAAGTACTCGGGACAGGGGTCGGCAATCAGCCCCAGCATTTT
TRBD1	NA	TRBV7-9	TRBJ1-4	CASSFDRRRDRGGEKLFF	TGTGCCAGCAGCTTTGATCGCCGGCGGGACAGGGGTGGTGAAAAACTGTTTTTT
NA	NA	TRBV4-2	TRBJ2-1	CASSQPATSSDEQFF	TGTGCCAGCAGCCAACCCGCTACTAGCTCCGATGAGCAGTTCTTC
NA	NA	TRBV14	TRBJ1-2	CASSPLVGGGNYGYTF	TGTGCCAGCAGCCCCCTCGTCGGAGGTGGTAACTATGGCTACACCTTC
TRBD2	few	TRBV11-3	TRBJ2-5	CASSGRTSGYQETQYF	TGTGCCAGCAGCGGCCGGACTAGCGGGTACCAAGAGACCCAGTACTTC
NA	NA	TRBV5-1	TRBJ1-6	CASSLGEYNSPLHF	TGCGCCAGCAGCTTAGGAGAATATAATTCACCCCTCCACTTT
NA	NA	TRBV7-3	TRBJ2-2	CASSLKGWGGSGNTGELFF	TGTGCCAGCAGCTTAAAGGGATGGGGGGGCAGCGGGAACACCGGGGAGCTGTTTTTT
NA	NA	TRBV6-5	TRBJ1-1	CASSPRRVSEAFF	TGTGCCAGCAGCCCCCGGAGGGTGAGTGAAGCTTTCTTT
TRBD2	NA	TRBV6-4	TRBJ2-3	CASSPTSGGTDTQYF	TGTGCCAGCAGTCCAACTAGCGGGGGCACAGATACGCAGTATTTT